The clone carrying this T cell receptor beta chain has ten or more counts. Germline assignment: CDR1 LNHDA and CDR2 SQIVND (reference sequence). Trimming took off 3 bases at V and 0 bases at J, with 12 bases between the two ends. The CDR3 extends over 15 amino acids. RNA transcripts were the template for amplifying TCR beta CDR3 regions. First-round RT-PCR of the TCR CDR3 relied on the HTBI primer set. TCRdb called the multiplex PCR reads again in MiXCR, with one record for every CDR3 protein. The table shows roughly 700,000 distinct CDR3 sequences, with 30% to 40% occurring only once. This record comes from a study of T cells in Graves' hyperthyroidism and ophthalmopathy.

The sequenced material came from blood. The V and J genes are TRBV19 and TRBJ2-7; D is unresolved. This receptor was identified in a woman aged 40 to 50 with Graves' hyperthyroidism. CDR3 in DNA: TGTGCCAGTAGTATCGCAGGAGCAAGCTCCTACGAGCAGTACTTC. It yields the protein CASSIAGASSYEQYF.